Below are 28 T cell receptor beta chains sequenced from a single sample in a study of blood T cell repertoires in COVID-19. The data were produced by immunoSEQ multiplex PCR, yet TCRdb's version contains in-frame clones alone and is incomplete. This table has fewer than 200,000 clones, around four fifths appearing once. The sequencing input was PBMCs or T cells enriched from blood (not recorded which). The receptors come from a woman aged 45-59 years who had recovered from COVID-19.

The rearrangement joins TRBV7-8 to TRBJ1-4; no clear D gene. The V gene lost 0 bases and the J gene lost 4 bases, with 12 bases spanning the gap. Germline CDR1 and CDR2: SGHVS and FQNEAQ. The CDR3 is made up of 16 amino acids. CDR3 coding DNA: TGTGCCAGCAGCTTAGCGGGTCAGGCTTATAATGAAAAACTGTTTTTT. It specifies CASSLAGQAYNEKLFF.

This chain links TRBV11-2 with TRBJ2-6; TRBD2 matches at 10 bases. V dropped 1 base and J dropped 4; count of bases not matched to a gene: 7. The CDR3 runs 18 residues. Germline V CDR1 and CDR2: SGHAT, FQNNGV. The CDR3 protein is CASSLGSAGGSGANVLTF. The CDR3 nucleotides read TGTGCCAGCAGCTTAGGGTCAGCGGGAGGGTCCGGGGCCAACGTCCTGACTTTC.

The CDR3 region has the DNA TGTGCCAGCAGCGGATGGGTGGGAGGTAGCGCAGATACGCAGTATTTT. This encodes CASSGWVGGSADTQYF. This chain links TRBV11-2 with TRBJ2-3; D may be TRBD2 (6 bases). V lost 5 bases and J lost 4, with 19 bases in between. This CDR3 region has 16 residues. The germline V gene has CDR1 SGHAT and CDR2 FQNNGV.

DNA for the CDR3: TGTGCCACCAGTGATCCCCTCGAGGGCGGGGGGAAAAACATTCAGTACTTC. Translation gives CATSDPLEGGGKNIQYF. V gene TRBV24-1 combines with J gene TRBJ2-4, with 8 bases that match TRBD2. This CDR3 is built from 17 residues. J gave up 4 bases and V 3 bases, and 10 bases lay outside the gene matches. CDR1 is KGHDR, CDR2 SFDVKD, per germline.

The chain links TRBV30 to TRBJ1-2; TRBD1 matches 7 bases. The ends lost 1 base at V and 10 bases at J; junction bases unmatched: 3. The germline CDR1 and CDR2 sequences are GTSNPN and SVGIG (reference sequence). The CDR3 is 11 amino acids. CDR3 sequence reads: CAWSATGDYTF. The CDR3 coding sequence is TGTGCCTGGAGTGCTACAGGGGACTACACCTTC.

The rearrangement uses TRBV28 and TRBJ2-7; maybe TRBD2 (5 bases). The CDR3 is 17 amino acids. V lost 1 base and J 3 bases, leaving 19 bases between the germline ends. Germline CDR1 is MDHEN and CDR2 is SYDVKM. The CDR3 sequence is CASSLFARGQRLYEQYV. The CDR3 nucleotides are TGTGCCAGCAGTTTATTTGCTAGAGGGCAGCGACTCTACGAGCAGTACGTC.

V is TRBV30 and J is TRBJ1-1, with a possible D match to TRBD1 (5 bases). The germline V and J ends were trimmed by 0 bases and 7 bases, with 15 bases remaining between them. Looked up from germline, CDR1 is GTSNPN and CDR2 is SVGIG (reference sequence). The CDR3 covers 14 residues. The CDR3 here is CAWSVHRSDIEAFF. As DNA, the CDR3 is TGTGCCTGGAGTGTACACAGGTCGGACATTGAAGCTTTCTTT. Based on the CDR3 plus reference TRBV30 and TRBJ1-1, the full variable domain is SQTIHQWPATLVQPVGSPLSLECTVEGTSNPNLYWYRQAAGRGLQLLFYSVGIGQISSEVPQNLSASRPQDRQFILSSKKLLLSDSGFYLCAWSVHRSDIEAFFGQGTRLTVV.

This chain joins TRBV2 and TRBJ1-1; perhaps TRBD1 as D (6 bases). The CDR3 sequence is 12 residues long. Germline assignment: CDR1 SNHLY and CDR2 FYNNEI. The V gene lost 5 bases and the J gene lost 4 bases, with 8 bases spanning the gap. CDR3 DNA sequence: TGTGCCAGCAGTCGCAGGGGCACTGAAGCTTTCTTT. This sequence encodes CASSRRGTEAFF.

The rearrangement joins TRBV15 to TRBJ2-1; 7 bases fit TRBD2. The V gene end was trimmed by 5 bases and the J gene end by 7 bases; junction bases not matched to a gene: 14. Germline-derived CDR1 and CDR2 are LNHNV and YYDKDF (reference sequence). The CDR3 has 16 residues. As DNA, the CDR3 is TGTGCCACCAGCCGCCGGACGGGCGGGAGCCAAAATGAGCAGTTCTTC. Translation gives CATSRRTGGSQNEQFF.

CDR3 amino acids: CASSPREGTEAFF. In DNA form, the CDR3 reads TGTGCCAGCAGCCCCAGGGAGGGCACTGAAGCTTTCTTT. The rearrangement joins TRBV6-5 to TRBJ1-1; TRBD1 might be the D (5 bases). V was shortened by 6 bases and J by 4 bases, with 12 bases between the two germline ends. Germline lookup yields CDR1 MNHEY and CDR2 SVGAGI. The CDR3 is 13 residues long.

The chain uses TRBV10-1 and TRBJ1-1, with D maybe TRBD1 (5 bases). V was shortened by 2 bases and J by 4 bases, with 11 bases between the two germline ends. The CDR3 length is 14 residues. Germline assignment: CDR1 WNHNN and CDR2 SYGVQD (reference sequence). In DNA, the CDR3 is TGCGCCAGCAGTGAGCACCAGGGCAGCACTGAAGCTTTCTTT. Translated, it gives CASSEHQGSTEAFF.

The chain links TRBV4-1 to TRBJ1-2; 8 nucleotides line up with TRBD1. This CDR3 region has 13 residues. Germline trimming cut 4 bases from V and 8 bases from J; bases unmatched to any gene: 6. The germline gives CDR1 MGHRA, CDR2 YSYEKL. CDR3 residues: CASSLGQGRGYTF. The CDR3 coding sequence is TGCGCCAGCAGCCTTGGACAGGGCAGGGGCTACACCTTC.

This clone is a singleton in its sample. The chain links TRBV6-6 to TRBJ1-2, with D perhaps matching TRBD1 (5 bases). The CDR3 extends over 14 amino acids. CDR1 is MNHNY and CDR2 is SVGAGI in the germline V gene (reference sequence). Trimming removed 7 bases from V and 4 bases from J, with 16 bases in between. The CDR3 is CASTPRDSGYGYTF. The CDR3 DNA follows: TGTGCCAGCACCCCCCGAGACAGTGGCTATGGCTACACCTTC.

The sample holds one count of this clone. V usage is TRBV11-2 and J usage is TRBJ2-5, with D possibly TRBD2 on 5 matching bases. This CDR3 has 12 residues. In germline, CDR1 is SGHAT, CDR2 FQNNGV. The V and J ends lost 0 bases and 7 bases respectively, with 6 bases between them. The CDR3 nucleotides are TGTGCCAGCAGCTTAGACCGGGGGACCCAGTACTTC. Amino acid sequence: CASSLDRGTQYF.

The rearrangement links TRBV11-2 to TRBJ1-5, with 9 nucleotides matching TRBD1. Unmatched junction bases numbered 12, after V lost 5 bases and J lost 1 base. Germline CDR1 and CDR2: SGHAT and FQNNGV. The CDR3 extends over 18 amino acids. The CDR3 bases are TGTGCCAGCAGCCCAGGACAGGGGCCCTCATGGAGCAATCAGCCCCAGCATTTT. This gives the protein CASSPGQGPSWSNQPQHF.

This clone showed up just once. The genes are TRBV12-3 or TRBV12-4 and TRBJ2-7; 10 nucleotides line up with TRBD1. The CDR3 sequence is 13 residues long. J lost 7 bases, V lost 1 base, and 1 base had no gene match. The CDR3 reads CASSLGGQGEQYV. In DNA, the CDR3 is TGTGCCAGCAGTTTAGGGGGACAGGGGGAGCAGTACGTC.

This clone appeared a few times. The chain employs TRBV5-1 and TRBJ2-1; possibly TRBD2 for D (6 bases). CDR1 and CDR2 (germline): SGHRS, YFSETQ. V was cut by 3 bases and J by 1 base, with 11 bases left in between. The CDR3 is 15 amino acids. CDR3 sequence reads: CASSSEGLSYNEQFF. DNA for the CDR3: TGCGCCAGCAGCTCGGAGGGACTTTCCTACAATGAGCAGTTCTTC.

This clone showed up just a few times. The chain is built from TRBV7-9 and TRBJ1-2, with 10 bases aligning to TRBD1. Trimming took 1 base from V and 8 from J; bases not matched to a gene: 4. The CDR3 consists of 14 residues. The germline V gene has CDR1 SEHNR and CDR2 FQNEAQ (reference sequence). CDR3 nucleotides: TGTGCCAGCAGCTTAGGACAGGGGGCAGGCGGCTACACCTTC. Amino acids: CASSLGQGAGGYTF.

The chain has TRBV19 and TRBJ2-1; 7 nucleotides agree with TRBD2. Germline V lookup: CDR1 LNHDA, CDR2 SQIVND (reference sequence). This CDR3 has 15 amino acids. Trimming removed 3 bases from V and 7 bases from J; junction bases left unmatched: 9. The CDR3 loop reads CASSIEGGQRNEQFF. CDR3 sequence (DNA): TGTGCCAGTAGTATCGAGGGAGGGCAACGGAATGAGCAGTTCTTC. Combining the CDR3 with reference TRBV19 and TRBJ2-1 gives the whole variable domain DGGITQSPKYLFRKEGQNVTLSCEQNLNHDAMYWYRQDPGQGLRLIYYSQIVNDFQKGDIAEGYSVSREKKESFPLTVTSAQKNPTAFYLCASSIEGGQRNEQFFGPGTRLTVL.

The chain joins TRBV19 to TRBJ2-3; TRBD1 is a possible D gene (6 bases). This CDR3 is 14 amino acids long. CDR1 and CDR2 (germline): LNHDA, SQIVND (reference sequence). Trimming shortened V by 6 bases and J by 5 bases, and 15 bases separated the two germline ends. CDR3 DNA sequence: TGTGCCAGTAGCCCCCAGGGGAAGGGAGATACGCAGTATTTT. As protein: CASSPQGKGDTQYF.

This clone was observed a single time. This sequence joins TRBV6-5 and TRBJ2-7; D might be TRBD2 (6 bases). Trimming took 8 bases from V and 0 from J, leaving 11 bases between them. The CDR3 extends over 13 amino acids. CDR1 is MNHEY and CDR2 is SVGAGI in the germline V gene. The CDR3: CASRETFSYEQYV. The CDR3 nucleotides are TGTGCCAGCCGGGAGACCTTCTCCTACGAGCAGTACGTC.

The rearrangement links TRBV29-1 to TRBJ1-1, with D perhaps matching TRBD1 (5 bases). The CDR3 covers 14 residues. The V gene lost 7 bases and the J gene lost 1 base, with 16 bases spanning the gap. Germline CDR1 SQVTM, CDR2 ANQGSEA. The CDR3 DNA reads TGCAGCGCACCCACCGACAGTTCGAACACTGAAGCTTTCTTT. It translates to CSAPTDSSNTEAFF.

This rearrangement joins TRBV13 to TRBJ2-3; 7 bases map to TRBD1. Germline CDR1 is PRHDT and CDR2 is FYEKMQ (reference sequence). The CDR3 sequence is 15 residues long. Trimming took 0 bases from V and 1 from J; bases not matched to a gene: 1. The DNA for the CDR3 is TGTGCCAGCAGCTTAGGACAGGGGCGCACAGATACGCAGTATTTT. Translation: CASSLGQGRTDTQYF. Supplemented by reference TRBV13 and TRBJ2-3, the full variable domain reads AAGVIQSPRHLIKEKRETATLKCYPIPRHDTVYWYQQGPGQDPQFLISFYEKMQSDKGSIPDRFSAQQFSDYHSELNMSSLELGDSALYFCASSLGQGRTDTQYFGPGTRLTVL.

This sequence joins TRBV4-2 and TRBJ1-1; no reliable D call. Germline V lookup: CDR1 LGHNA, CDR2 YNFKEQ. This CDR3 comprises 16 residues. Trimming took 0 bases from V and 0 from J, leaving 11 bases between them. CDR3 in amino acids: CASSQEARQMNTEAFF. The CDR3 coding sequence is TGTGCCAGCAGCCAAGAGGCAAGACAAATGAACACTGAAGCTTTCTTT.

V and J are TRBV6-5 and TRBJ2-3; 9 bases fit TRBD1. V trimming: 6 bases; J trimming: 4 bases; junction bases outside the gene matches: 8. This CDR3 is 15 amino acids long. Per germline, CDR1 MNHEY and CDR2 SVGAGI. The CDR3 nucleotides are TGTGCCAGCAGATCCGAGACAGGGGGTGCAGATACGCAGTATTTT. Protein sequence: CASRSETGGADTQYF.

The rearrangement uses TRBV5-1 and TRBJ1-2; 10 bases map to TRBD1. Germline lookup yields CDR1 SGHRS and CDR2 YFSETQ. There are 14 residues in the CDR3. J gave up 6 bases and V 0 bases, and 2 bases lay outside the gene matches. DNA for the CDR3: TGCGCCAGCAGCTTGGAGGGGACAGGGGATGGCTACACCTTC. Residues: CASSLEGTGDGYTF.

The chain uses TRBV2 and TRBJ1-1; D is unresolved. Trimming took 4 bases from V and 1 from J, leaving 10 bases between them. The CDR3 is made up of 14 amino acids. Germline V gene lookup returns CDR1 SNHLY and CDR2 FYNNEI. As DNA, the CDR3 is TGTGCCAGCAGTGTTAGCACCCCGAACACTGAAGCTTTCTTT. The encoded protein is CASSVSTPNTEAFF.

The chain links TRBV30 to TRBJ1-5; 8 bases line up with TRBD1. Germline-derived CDR1 and CDR2 are GTSNPN and SVGIG (reference sequence). V was clipped by 4 bases and J by 4 bases; unmatched bases: 3. CDR3 size: 13 residues. This CDR3 is CAWTGGSNQPQHF. The DNA of the CDR3 is TGTGCCTGGACAGGGGGCAGTAATCAGCCCCAGCATTTT.